This T cell receptor (beta chain) appears in the sequencing data of a study of spatial heterogeneity in lung cancer. Study in general: In raw reads, more than eight appearances on average were recorded for each unique TCR and UMI combination.

TCRdb recomputed calls from the 5' RACE reads with MiXCR, one row per CDR3 protein. Among 3,500 to 4,000 distinct CDR3 sequences listed, around 6.7% were seen once. There are 14 residues in the CDR3. The germline CDR1 and CDR2 sequences are SGHVS and FQNEAQ. With 2 bases clipped from V and 4 bases from J, the junction kept 2 bases outside the gene matches. Time point: sample taken at primary tumor resection. Tumor, nontumor lung or frozen PBMC supplied whole RNA, sequenced without sorting. The donor group consisted of 55 to 85 patients who had untreated, early-stage non-small cell lung cancer. The gene calls are TRBV7-8 and TRBJ1-5, with 7 bases lining up with TRBD1. The receptor comes from a male donor with early-stage non-small cell lung cancer. Sequences were derived from normal lung tissue next to the tumor, sampled at surgery. CDR3 in amino acids: CASSLRQGNQPQHF. DNA of the CDR3: TGTGCCAGCAGCTTAAGACAGGGTAATCAGCCCCAGCATTTT.